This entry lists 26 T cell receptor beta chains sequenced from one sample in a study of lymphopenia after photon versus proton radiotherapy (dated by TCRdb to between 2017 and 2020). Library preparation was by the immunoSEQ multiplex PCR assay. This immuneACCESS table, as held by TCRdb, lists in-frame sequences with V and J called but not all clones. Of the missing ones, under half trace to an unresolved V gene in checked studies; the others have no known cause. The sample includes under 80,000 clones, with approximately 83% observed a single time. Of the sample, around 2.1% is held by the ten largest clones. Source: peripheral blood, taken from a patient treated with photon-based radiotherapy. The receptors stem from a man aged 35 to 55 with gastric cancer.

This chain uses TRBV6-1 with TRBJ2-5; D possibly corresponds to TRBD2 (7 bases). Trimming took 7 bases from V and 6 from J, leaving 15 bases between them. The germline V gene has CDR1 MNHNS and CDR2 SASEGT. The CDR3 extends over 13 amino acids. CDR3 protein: CASIFGGGQTQYF. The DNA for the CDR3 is TGTGCCAGCATCTTTGGGGGGGGCCAGACCCAGTACTTC.

The CDR3 spells CASSLDVGNTIYF. In nucleotides, the CDR3 is TGTGCCAGCAGCTTGGATGTCGGAAACACCATATATTTT. This chain uses TRBV5-4 with TRBJ1-3; D is uncertain. Germline loops: CDR1 SGHNT, CDR2 YYREEE (reference sequence). V was clipped by 0 bases and J by 4 bases, with 5 bases between them. This CDR3 has 13 residues.

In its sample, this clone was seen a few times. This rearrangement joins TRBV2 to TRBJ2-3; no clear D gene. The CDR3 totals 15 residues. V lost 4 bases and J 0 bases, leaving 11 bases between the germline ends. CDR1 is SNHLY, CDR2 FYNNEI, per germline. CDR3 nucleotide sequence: TGTGCCAGCAGTGTGGCACGGAGTAGCACAGATACGCAGTATTTT. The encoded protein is CASSVARSSTDTQYF.

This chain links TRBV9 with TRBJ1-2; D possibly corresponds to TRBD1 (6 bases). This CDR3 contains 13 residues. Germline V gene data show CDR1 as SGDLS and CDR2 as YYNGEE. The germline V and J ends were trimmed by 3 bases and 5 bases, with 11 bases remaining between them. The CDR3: CASSAGGRYGYTF. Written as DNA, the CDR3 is TGTGCCAGCAGCGCGGGGGGGCGGTATGGCTACACCTTC.

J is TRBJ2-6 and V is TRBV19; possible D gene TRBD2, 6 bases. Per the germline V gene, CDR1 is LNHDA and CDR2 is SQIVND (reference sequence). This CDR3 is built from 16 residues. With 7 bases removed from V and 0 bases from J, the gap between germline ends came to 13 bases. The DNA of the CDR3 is TGTGCCAGTAAGGAGGGATCTAGCTCTGGGGCCAACGTCCTGACTTTC. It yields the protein CASKEGSSSGANVLTF. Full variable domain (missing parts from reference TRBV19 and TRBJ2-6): DGGITQSPKYLFRKEGQNVTLSCEQNLNHDAMYWYRQDPGQGLRLIYYSQIVNDFQKGDIAEGYSVSREKKESFPLTVTSAQKNPTAFYLCASKEGSSSGANVLTFGAGSRLTVL.

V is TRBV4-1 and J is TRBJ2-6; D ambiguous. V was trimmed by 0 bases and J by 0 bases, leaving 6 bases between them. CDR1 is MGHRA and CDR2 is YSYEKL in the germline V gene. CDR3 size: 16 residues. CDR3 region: CASSQEEFSGANVLTF. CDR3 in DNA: TGCGCCAGCAGCCAAGAGGAATTCTCTGGGGCCAACGTCCTGACTTTC.

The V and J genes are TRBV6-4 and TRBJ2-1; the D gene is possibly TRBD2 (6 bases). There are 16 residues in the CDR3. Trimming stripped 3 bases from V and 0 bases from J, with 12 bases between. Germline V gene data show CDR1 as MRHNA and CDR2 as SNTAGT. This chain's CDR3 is CASSEEGFSSYNEQFF. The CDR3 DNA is TGTGCCAGCAGTGAGGAGGGGTTCAGCTCCTACAATGAGCAGTTCTTC.

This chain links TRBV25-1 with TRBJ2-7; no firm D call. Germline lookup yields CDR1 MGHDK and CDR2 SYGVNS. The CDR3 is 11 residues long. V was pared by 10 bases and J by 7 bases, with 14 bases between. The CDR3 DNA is TGTGCCACCCTCGGGTATTCGGAGCAGTACTTC. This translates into CATLGYSEQYF.

The CDR3 sequence: CASSLNSRAGETQYF. The CDR3 DNA is TGTGCCAGCAGCTTAAATTCCCGGGCTGGTGAGACCCAGTACTTC. The chain employs TRBV7-2 and TRBJ2-5, with D unclear. Germline CDR1 and CDR2: SGHTA and FQGNSA. Trimming stripped 2 bases from V and 5 bases from J, with 15 bases between. The CDR3 is 15 amino acids.

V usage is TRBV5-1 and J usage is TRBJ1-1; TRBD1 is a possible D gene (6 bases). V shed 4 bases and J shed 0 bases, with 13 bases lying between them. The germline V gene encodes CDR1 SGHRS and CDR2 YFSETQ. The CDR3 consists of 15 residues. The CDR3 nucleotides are TGCGCCAGCAGCAGAGGGGACATTATGAACACTGAAGCTTTCTTT. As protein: CASSRGDIMNTEAFF.

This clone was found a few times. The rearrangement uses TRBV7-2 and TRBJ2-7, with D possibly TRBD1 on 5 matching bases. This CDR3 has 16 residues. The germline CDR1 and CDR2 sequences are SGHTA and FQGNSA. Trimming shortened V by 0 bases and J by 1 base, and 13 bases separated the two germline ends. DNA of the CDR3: TGTGCCAGCAGCTTAGCCCTCTGGGGCAGATCCTACGAGCAGTACTTC. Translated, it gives CASSLALWGRSYEQYF.

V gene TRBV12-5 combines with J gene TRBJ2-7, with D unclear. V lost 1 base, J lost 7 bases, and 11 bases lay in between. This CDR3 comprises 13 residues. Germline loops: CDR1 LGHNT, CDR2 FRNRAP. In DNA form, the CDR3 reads TGTGCTAGTGGTTTGGACGGCCATACAGAGCAGTACTTC. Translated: CASGLDGHTEQYF.

CDR3: CASSPGGGNEQFF. In DNA, the CDR3 is TGTGCCAGCTCCCCGGGGGGAGGCAATGAGCAGTTCTTC. The J gene is TRBJ2-1, the V gene TRBV18; 7 nucleotides line up with TRBD2. V trimming: 6 bases; J trimming: 6 bases; junction bases outside the gene matches: 5. In germline, CDR1 is KGHSH, CDR2 LQKENI. The CDR3 runs to 13 residues.

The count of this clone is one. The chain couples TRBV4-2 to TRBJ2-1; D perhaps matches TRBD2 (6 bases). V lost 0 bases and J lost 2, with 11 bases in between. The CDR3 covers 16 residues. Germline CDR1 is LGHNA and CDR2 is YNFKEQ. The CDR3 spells CASSQEGGVTYNEQFF. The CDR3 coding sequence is TGTGCCAGCAGCCAAGAAGGCGGGGTCACCTACAATGAGCAGTTCTTC.

CDR3 region: CASSATRGGGTQYF. The CDR3, as DNA: TGTGCCAGCAGCGCCACCCGGGGGGGAGGGACCCAGTACTTC. V usage is TRBV7-2 and J usage is TRBJ2-5, with TRBD2 matching 8 bases. With V trimmed by 5 bases and J by 7 bases, 9 bases remained unmatched. In germline, CDR1 is SGHTA, CDR2 FQGNSA. The length of the CDR3 is 14 residues.

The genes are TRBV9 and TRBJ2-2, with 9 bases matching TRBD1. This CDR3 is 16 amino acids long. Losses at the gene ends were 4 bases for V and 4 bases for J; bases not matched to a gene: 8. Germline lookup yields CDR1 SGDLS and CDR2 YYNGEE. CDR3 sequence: CASSILQGATTGELFF. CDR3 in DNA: TGTGCCAGCAGCATCCTACAGGGGGCGACCACCGGGGAGCTGTTTTTT.

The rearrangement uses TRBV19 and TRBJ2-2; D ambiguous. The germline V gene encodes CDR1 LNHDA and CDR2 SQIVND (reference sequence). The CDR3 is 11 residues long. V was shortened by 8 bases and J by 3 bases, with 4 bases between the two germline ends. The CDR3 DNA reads TGTGCCAGTTCTGACACCGGGGAGCTGTTTTTT. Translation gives CASSDTGELFF.

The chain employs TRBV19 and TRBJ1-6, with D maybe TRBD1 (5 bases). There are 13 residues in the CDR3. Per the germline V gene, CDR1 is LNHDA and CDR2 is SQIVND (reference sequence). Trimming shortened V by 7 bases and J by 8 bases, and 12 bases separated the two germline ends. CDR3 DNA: TGTGCCAGTAACCCCAGAGGGGATTCACCCCTCCACTTT. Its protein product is CASNPRGDSPLHF.

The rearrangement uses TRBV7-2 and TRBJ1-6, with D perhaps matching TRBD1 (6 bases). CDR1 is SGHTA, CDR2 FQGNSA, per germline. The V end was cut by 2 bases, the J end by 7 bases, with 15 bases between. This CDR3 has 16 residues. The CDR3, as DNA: TGTGCCAGCAGCTTATCCCCGAACAGGGAGAATTCACCCCTCCACTTT. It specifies CASSLSPNRENSPLHF.

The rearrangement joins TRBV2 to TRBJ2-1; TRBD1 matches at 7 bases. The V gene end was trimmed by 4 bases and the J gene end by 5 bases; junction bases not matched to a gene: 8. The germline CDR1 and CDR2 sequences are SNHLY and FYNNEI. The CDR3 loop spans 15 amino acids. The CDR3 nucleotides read TGTGCCAGCAGTGGGGCGACAGGGCGCGACAATGAGCAGTTCTTC. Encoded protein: CASSGATGRDNEQFF.

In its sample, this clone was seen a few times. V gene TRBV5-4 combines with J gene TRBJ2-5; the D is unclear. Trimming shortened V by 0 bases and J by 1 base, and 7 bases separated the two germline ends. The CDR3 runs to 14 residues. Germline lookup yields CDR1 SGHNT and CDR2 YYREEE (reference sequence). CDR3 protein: CASSLEQFQETQYF. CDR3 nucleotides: TGTGCCAGCAGCTTGGAACAGTTCCAAGAGACCCAGTACTTC.

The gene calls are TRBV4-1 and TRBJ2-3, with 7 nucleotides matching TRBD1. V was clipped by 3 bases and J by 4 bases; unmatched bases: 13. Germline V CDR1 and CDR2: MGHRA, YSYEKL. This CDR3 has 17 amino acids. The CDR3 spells CASSHPARTGEADTQYF. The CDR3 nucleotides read TGCGCCAGCAGCCACCCCGCCCGGACAGGAGAAGCAGATACGCAGTATTTT.

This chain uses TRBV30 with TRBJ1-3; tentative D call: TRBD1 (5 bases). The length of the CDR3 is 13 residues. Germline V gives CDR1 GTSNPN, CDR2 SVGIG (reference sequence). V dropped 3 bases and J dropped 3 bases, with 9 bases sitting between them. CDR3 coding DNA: TGTGCCTGGAGGGGGGATGTTGGAAACACCATATATTTT. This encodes CAWRGDVGNTIYF.

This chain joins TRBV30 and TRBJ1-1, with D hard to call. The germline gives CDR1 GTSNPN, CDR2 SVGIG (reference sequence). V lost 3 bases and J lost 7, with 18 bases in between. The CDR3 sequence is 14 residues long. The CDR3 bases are TGTGCCTGGAGACCCCCCCGTGGGGAGGGTGAAGCTTTCTTT. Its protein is CAWRPPRGEGEAFF.

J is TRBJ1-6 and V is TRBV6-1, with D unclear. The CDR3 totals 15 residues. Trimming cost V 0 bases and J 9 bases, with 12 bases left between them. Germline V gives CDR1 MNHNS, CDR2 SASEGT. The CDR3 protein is CASSEAASAGSPLHF. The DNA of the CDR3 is TGTGCCAGCAGTGAAGCGGCCTCGGCGGGTTCACCCCTCCACTTT.

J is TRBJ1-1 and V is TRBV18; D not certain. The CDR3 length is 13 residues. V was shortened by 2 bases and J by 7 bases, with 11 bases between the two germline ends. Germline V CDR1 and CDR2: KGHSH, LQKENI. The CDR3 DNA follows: TGTGCCAGCTCACCAGTGGGCGGGAGTGAAGCTTTCTTT. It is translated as CASSPVGGSEAFF.